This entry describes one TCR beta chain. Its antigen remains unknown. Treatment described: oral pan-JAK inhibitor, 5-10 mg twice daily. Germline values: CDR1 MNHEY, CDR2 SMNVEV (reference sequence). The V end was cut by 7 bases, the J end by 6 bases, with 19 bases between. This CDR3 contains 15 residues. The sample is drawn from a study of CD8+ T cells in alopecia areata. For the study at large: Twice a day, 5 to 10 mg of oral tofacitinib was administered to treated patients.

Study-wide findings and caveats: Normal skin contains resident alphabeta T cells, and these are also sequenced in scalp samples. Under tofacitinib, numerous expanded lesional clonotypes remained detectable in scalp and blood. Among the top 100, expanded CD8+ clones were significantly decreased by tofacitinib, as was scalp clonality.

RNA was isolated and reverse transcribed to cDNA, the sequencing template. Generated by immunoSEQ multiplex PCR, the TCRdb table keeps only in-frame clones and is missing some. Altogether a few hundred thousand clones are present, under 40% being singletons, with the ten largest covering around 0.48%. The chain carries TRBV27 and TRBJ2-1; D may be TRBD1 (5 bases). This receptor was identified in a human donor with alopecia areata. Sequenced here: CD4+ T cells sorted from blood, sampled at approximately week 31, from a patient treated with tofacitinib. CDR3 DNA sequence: TGTGCCAGCAATAGGCAGGGCTTGTTCCCCAATGAGCAGTTCTTC. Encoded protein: CASNRQGLFPNEQFF.